These 28 T cell receptor beta chains came from one sample sequenced in a study of control samples from healthy donors and cancer patients (dated by TCRdb to the early 2020s). The method was the immunoSEQ multiplex PCR assay. As stored in TCRdb, this immuneACCESS dataset retains in-frame rearrangements with V and J assigned. A fraction of the clones does not appear; measured against another copy, unresolved V genes explain less than half of the discrepancy, and the remainder lacks a known reason. Recorded for this sample are some 170,000 clones; 96% of them occurred a single time. The ten largest account for 1% of the sample. The specimen was blood. These receptors all stem from a woman in her twenties or thirties in good health.

The chain joins TRBV4-1 to TRBJ2-1, with D uncertain. The V end was cut by 4 bases, the J end by 8 bases, with 15 bases between. The germline V gene has CDR1 MGHRA and CDR2 YSYEKL. The CDR3 runs to 14 residues. The CDR3 DNA follows: TGCGCCAGCAGCCGTCACGGACCCGAAGATGAGCAGTTCTTC. Translating it yields CASSRHGPEDEQFF.

The chain is built from TRBV10-3 and TRBJ1-1, with D unresolved. The CDR3 loop spans 11 amino acids. Trimming removed 11 bases from V and 6 bases from J, with 13 bases in between. CDR1 is ENHRY and CDR2 is SYGVKD in the germline V gene. The CDR3 loop reads CAHGRGAEAFF. The CDR3 coding sequence is TGTGCCCACGGCAGAGGAGCTGAAGCTTTCTTT.

Comments on this clone: Other DNA sequences in the same sample also yield this CDR3. This chain links TRBV19 with TRBJ2-2; D not certain. Trimming cost V 1 base and J 4 bases, with 4 bases left between them. This CDR3 has 13 amino acids. CDR1 and CDR2 from the germline V gene are LNHDA and SQIVND (reference sequence). CDR3 bases: TGTGCCAGTAGTATAGGGGGCACCGGGGAGCTGTTTTTT. Its protein is CASSIGGTGELFF.

J is TRBJ1-2 and V is TRBV28; D perhaps matches TRBD1 (6 bases). The CDR3 sequence is 14 residues long. V lost 6 bases and J 8 bases, leaving 19 bases between the germline ends. The germline V gene has CDR1 MDHEN and CDR2 SYDVKM. The CDR3 region has the DNA TGTGCCAGCAGACCCTCGGGGGGCGAGGAGGGCTACACCTTC. Its translation: CASRPSGGEEGYTF.

CDR3 residues: CASSQVGTGELFF. For the CDR3, the DNA is TGCGCCAGCAGCCAAGTCGGGACCGGGGAGCTGTTTTTT. The V call is TRBV4-1, the J call TRBJ2-2; D gene uncertain. The V gene lost 1 base and the J gene lost 5 bases, with 5 bases spanning the gap. Germline CDR1 and CDR2: MGHRA and YSYEKL. CDR3 size: 13 residues.

This chain uses TRBV28 with TRBJ1-4; D ambiguous. The CDR3 consists of 15 residues. Trimming stripped 3 bases from V and 8 bases from J, with 16 bases between. CDR1 is MDHEN and CDR2 is SYDVKM in the germline V gene. The CDR3 DNA follows: TGTGCCAGCAGTTTTAATGGACTTATGAGGGAAAAACTGTTTTTT. Translated, it gives CASSFNGLMREKLFF.

The chain links TRBV15 to TRBJ2-1, with D maybe TRBD2 (6 bases). Germline lookup yields CDR1 LNHNV and CDR2 YYDKDF (reference sequence). Trimming removed 1 base at V and 3 bases at J, with 13 bases between. The CDR3 covers 16 residues. CDR3 protein: CATSRAGGFLYNEQFF. The CDR3, as DNA: TGTGCCACCAGCAGAGCTGGAGGGTTCCTCTACAATGAGCAGTTCTTC. Supplemented by reference TRBV15 and TRBJ2-1, the full variable domain reads DAMVIQNPRYQVTQFGKPVTLSCSQTLNHNVMYWYQQKSSQAPKLLFHYYDKDFNNEADTPDNFQSRRPNTSFCFLDIRSPGLGDTAMYLCATSRAGGFLYNEQFFGPGTRLTVL.

The V gene is TRBV30, the J gene TRBJ1-1; D gene unclear. Germline V gene data show CDR1 as GTSNPN and CDR2 as SVGIG (reference sequence). This CDR3 contains 11 residues. Trimming took off 3 bases at V and 5 bases at J, with 7 bases between the two ends. The CDR3 loop reads CAWSPATEAFF. CDR3 nucleotide sequence: TGTGCCTGGAGCCCGGCGACTGAAGCTTTCTTT.

The chain uses TRBV6-5 and TRBJ1-5; no clear D. The V end was cut by 6 bases, the J end by 5 bases, with 11 bases between. Germline V lookup: CDR1 MNHEY, CDR2 SVGAGI. The CDR3 length is 13 residues. The CDR3 spells CASSLGGDQPQHF. Written as DNA, the CDR3 is TGTGCCAGCAGCTTGGGTGGGGATCAGCCCCAGCATTTT.

The chain carries TRBV5-1 and TRBJ1-2, with 9 bases matching TRBD1. CDR3 length: 14 residues. The germline V gene has CDR1 SGHRS and CDR2 YFSETQ. J lost 2 bases, V lost 4 bases, and 3 bases had no gene match. The CDR3 coding sequence is TGCGCCAGCAGCATTGGACAGGGGAACTATGGCTACACCTTC. It translates to CASSIGQGNYGYTF.

The chain has TRBV9 and TRBJ1-3, with 7 positions matching TRBD1. Trimming cost V 3 bases and J 2 bases; bases outside gene matches: 8. The CDR3 extends over 16 amino acids. Looked up from germline, CDR1 is SGDLS and CDR2 is YYNGEE. The CDR3 protein is CASSAVPGGAGNTIYF. The CDR3 DNA reads TGTGCCAGCAGCGCCGTCCCAGGGGGGGCTGGAAACACCATATATTTT. Together with reference TRBV9 and TRBJ1-3, the CDR3 gives the full variable domain: DSGVTQTPKHLITATGQRVTLRCSPRSGDLSVYWYQQSLDQGLQFLIQYYNGEERAKGNILERFSAQQFPDLHSELNLSSLELGDSALYFCASSAVPGGAGNTIYFGEGSWLTVV.

The J gene is TRBJ1-5, the V gene TRBV12-2. TRBV12-2 is a listed pseudogene. This CDR3 is built from 12 residues. The CDR3 spells CASRFGESAQHF. DNA of the CDR3: TGTGCAAGTCGCTTTGGGGAATCAGCCCAGCATTTT.

This clone is a singleton in its sample. The CDR3 reads CASSPLRENSYTF. CDR3 in DNA: TGTGCCAGCTCCCCCCTGAGGGAGAACAGCTACACCTTC. The genes are TRBV18 and TRBJ1-2; no clear D. The V gene's germline CDR1 is KGHSH and CDR2 LQKENI. V was cut by 6 bases and J by 9 bases, with 17 bases left in between. The CDR3 consists of 13 residues.

The chain has TRBV6-5 and TRBJ2-3; TRBD2 agrees at 12 bases. The germline V gene encodes CDR1 MNHEY and CDR2 SVGAGI. The V segment lost 6 bases and the J segment 5 bases; nucleotides outside the gene matches: 6. The CDR3 runs to 15 residues. Written as DNA, the CDR3 is TGTGCCAGCAGCTGGACTAGCGGGACGAAAGATACGCAGTATTTT. Its translation: CASSWTSGTKDTQYF.

The J gene is TRBJ1-1, the V gene TRBV6-1; the D gene is possibly TRBD1 (5 bases). The CDR3 runs to 16 residues. Germline assignment: CDR1 MNHNS and CDR2 SASEGT. The V gene lost 3 bases and the J gene lost 0 bases, with 14 bases spanning the gap. In DNA form, the CDR3 reads TGTGCCAGCAGTGAGGGGGTTCTTGCGATGAACACTGAAGCTTTCTTT. It is translated as CASSEGVLAMNTEAFF.

The gene calls are TRBV25-1 and TRBJ2-4; possible D gene TRBD1, 5 bases. The germline V and J ends were trimmed by 1 base and 8 bases, with 12 bases remaining between them. CDR1 and CDR2 from the germline V gene are MGHDK and SYGVNS. This CDR3 has 14 amino acids. In DNA form, the CDR3 reads TGTGCCAGCAGTGAATCAGGGCACCGTTACATTCAGTACTTC. Translation gives CASSESGHRYIQYF.

The rearrangement joins TRBV28 to TRBJ1-4; D is uncertain. The CDR3 loop spans 12 amino acids. Germline V gene data show CDR1 as MDHEN and CDR2 as SYDVKM. V was pared by 6 bases and J by 5 bases, with 7 bases between. This CDR3 is CASRTANEKLFF. CDR3 coding DNA: TGTGCCAGCAGGACTGCGAATGAAAAACTGTTTTTT.

This clone was counted once. The chain recombines TRBV2 with TRBJ2-7; D uncertain. With 6 bases removed from V and 3 bases from J, the gap between germline ends came to 9 bases. CDR1 and CDR2 (germline): SNHLY, FYNNEI. The CDR3 is made up of 12 amino acids. The CDR3 sequence is CASSRQSYEQYF. The CDR3 DNA is TGTGCCAGCAGCCGACAAAGCTACGAGCAGTACTTC. Full variable domain (remainder filled in from reference TRBV2 and TRBJ2-7): EPEVTQTPSHQVTQMGQEVILRCVPISNHLYFYWYRQILGQKVEFLVSFYNNEISEKSEIFDDQFSVERPDGSNFTLKIRSTKLEDSAMYFCASSRQSYEQYFGPGTRLTVT.

The chain employs TRBV5-8 and TRBJ1-2; D is ambiguous. This CDR3 has 11 residues. Trimming removed 6 bases at V and 5 bases at J, with 8 bases between. Germline CDR1 reads SGHTS; CDR2 reads YDEGEE. The DNA for the CDR3 is TGTGCCAGCACCGATCTATATGGCTACACCTTC. Translated, it gives CASTDLYGYTF.

This chain uses TRBV28 with TRBJ2-4; unclear D gene. The ends were cut back, 6 bases at V and 0 bases at J, with 6 bases in the middle. Germline CDR1 is MDHEN and CDR2 is SYDVKM. The CDR3 runs to 13 residues. CDR3 DNA: TGTGCCAGCAGGCTGTTAGCCAAAAACATTCAGTACTTC. This encodes CASRLLAKNIQYF.

V is TRBV29-1 and J is TRBJ1-6, with D tentatively TRBD1 (5 bases). V was cut by 7 bases and J by 10 bases, with 17 bases left in between. Germline CDR1 and CDR2: SQVTM and ANQGSEA. The CDR3 is made up of 13 amino acids. CDR3 amino acids: CSALESGGSPLHF. Here the CDR3 DNA reads TGCAGCGCGTTGGAAAGCGGGGGATCACCCCTCCACTTT.

This clone was found once. V is TRBV28 and J is TRBJ1-5, with 11 bases fitting TRBD1. Germline values: CDR1 MDHEN, CDR2 SYDVKM. CDR3 size: 15 residues. V trimming: 2 bases; J trimming: 6 bases; junction bases outside the gene matches: 3. The CDR3 loop reads CASSLRTGGIQPQHF. In DNA form, the CDR3 reads TGTGCCAGCAGTTTAAGGACAGGGGGCATTCAGCCCCAGCATTTT.

This chain links TRBV7-2 with TRBJ2-3, with a possible D match to TRBD1 (6 bases). The germline V and J ends were trimmed by 5 bases and 2 bases, with 14 bases remaining between them. Germline CDR1 SGHTA, CDR2 FQGNSA. CDR3 size: 15 residues. CDR3 sequence reads: CASSTGRTVTDTQYF. Written as DNA, the CDR3 is TGTGCCAGCAGCACCGGAAGGACAGTCACAGATACGCAGTATTTT.

The chain is built from TRBV7-9 and TRBJ1-3; no firm D call. Germline CDR1 reads SEHNR; CDR2 reads FQNEAQ (reference sequence). The CDR3 spans 12 residues. V was pared by 8 bases and J by 3 bases, with 8 bases between. Here the CDR3 DNA reads TGTGCCAGCTCGAGGGTTGGAAACACCATATATTTT. As protein: CASSRVGNTIYF.

The CDR3 DNA is TGTGCCAGCAGCGTAGATTTGTCTAGCGGGATGTACAATGAGCAGTTCTTC. Translated: CASSVDLSSGMYNEQFF. V is TRBV9 and J is TRBJ2-1, with TRBD2 matching over 9 bases. CDR1 and CDR2 from the germline V gene are SGDLS and YYNGEE. Unmatched junction bases numbered 8, after V lost 0 bases and J lost 4 bases. This CDR3 spans 17 amino acids.

This sequence joins TRBV7-2 and TRBJ2-3; D call uncertain. The germline CDR1 and CDR2 sequences are SGHTA and FQGNSA. This CDR3 contains 12 residues. Deletions cut 1 base from V and 4 bases from J, with 3 bases between. The CDR3 DNA reads as TGTGCCAGCAGCTTAGGCGCAGATACGCAGTATTTT. Translating gives CASSLGADTQYF.

The chain joins TRBV6-1 to TRBJ1-1; 10 nucleotides agree with TRBD1. J was trimmed by 10 bases and V by 6 bases; bases with no gene match: 8. Germline loops: CDR1 MNHNS, CDR2 SASEGT. The CDR3 consists of 13 residues. The CDR3 is CASRRQGAYAAFF. The CDR3 DNA reads TGTGCCAGCAGACGACAGGGGGCGTATGCAGCTTTCTTT.

V is TRBV30 and J is TRBJ2-1; no firm D call. The CDR3 sequence is 12 residues long. V was cut by 2 bases and J by 4 bases, with 6 bases left in between. Germline V gene data show CDR1 as GTSNPN and CDR2 as SVGIG (reference sequence). The CDR3 spells CAWSWLYNEQFF. CDR3 in DNA: TGTGCCTGGAGTTGGCTTTACAATGAGCAGTTCTTC.